This T cell receptor beta chain was sequenced during a study of T cells in Graves' hyperthyroidism and ophthalmopathy. CDR3 length: 16 residues. V was clipped by 3 bases and J by 0 bases; unmatched bases: 3. Germline V lookup: CDR1 LNHDA, CDR2 SQIVND (reference sequence). To note about this clonotype: Its antigen is still unknown.

Study results and limitations: Model-based prediction identified ophthalmopathy a median 6.5 months prior to its onset.

Using RNA transcripts as the source, TCR beta CDR3 regions were amplified. Researchers ran a first-round RT-PCR on the TCR CDR3 using the HTBI primer set. Using its own MiXCR run on the multiplex PCR reads, TCRdb lists one record per CDR3 protein. The sample has fewer than 400,000 distinct CDR3 sequences, 15% to 19% seen once; the top ten hold about 30%. The sequenced sample consisted of blood. The clonotype was recovered from a woman younger than 35 with Graves' hyperthyroidism that later progressed to Graves' ophthalmopathy. J is TRBJ2-7 and V is TRBV19, with TRBD2 matching over 12 bases. DNA for the CDR3: TGTGCCAGTAGTATCCGACTAGCGGGAGACTCCTACGAGCAGTACTTC. Amino acids: CASSIRLAGDSYEQYF.